One sample yielded the 29 T cell receptor beta chains listed below, sequenced in a study of T cell responses to AZD1222 COVID-19 vaccine. Data came from immunoSEQ multiplex PCR; TCRdb stores just in-frame clones and leaves some out. This sample has roughly 150,000 clones, with around nine tenths found just once. The specimen was peripheral blood, collected 28 days after the second AZD1222 dose. The source is an adult who received the AZD1222 COVID-19 vaccine.

The chain carries TRBV24-1 and TRBJ1-6; no reliable D call. V was cut by 5 bases and J by 3 bases, with 7 bases left in between. Germline V gene data show CDR1 as KGHDR and CDR2 as SFDVKD. The CDR3 is 14 amino acids. CDR3 in amino acids: CATSGRLYNSPLHF. The CDR3 DNA reads TGTGCCACCAGTGGACGGCTCTATAATTCACCCCTCCACTTT.

The rearrangement uses TRBV28 and TRBJ1-5; a possible D gene is TRBD1 (5 bases). V lost 6 bases to trimming and J lost 0 bases, with 9 bases between them. The V gene's germline CDR1 is MDHEN and CDR2 SYDVKM. CDR3 length: 14 amino acids. The CDR3 here is CASSSGHSNQPQHF. CDR3 nucleotides: TGTGCCAGCAGCTCAGGGCATAGCAATCAGCCCCAGCATTTT.

This chain joins TRBV13 and TRBJ2-7; D perhaps matches TRBD2 (6 bases). Per germline, CDR1 PRHDT and CDR2 FYEKMQ (reference sequence). The CDR3 runs to 13 residues. Trimming shortened V by 5 bases and J by 4 bases, and 12 bases separated the two germline ends. CDR3 in DNA: TGTGCCAGCAGCCGGGAGACAGAGTACGAGCAGTACTTC. It encodes CASSRETEYEQYF.

On this clone itself: One end of the junction varies from germline; a read error may be responsible. V is TRBV7-3 and J is TRBJ1-1, with TRBD1 matching 7 bases. The CDR3 contains 15 residues. CDR1 is SGHTA, CDR2 FQGTGA, per germline. The CDR3 DNA sequence: TGTGCCAGCAGCATAACAGGGGTGGGAACGGCTGAAGCTTTCTTT. Translated: CASSITGVGTAEAFF.

The chain combines TRBV30 with TRBJ1-1; D ambiguous. The CDR3 is 12 residues long. CDR1 is GTSNPN and CDR2 is SVGIG in the germline V gene (reference sequence). Trimming stripped 1 base from V and 8 bases from J, with 11 bases between. The CDR3, as DNA: TGTGCCTGGAGTGGATTTAAGGGCGAAGCTTTCTTT. Protein product: CAWSGFKGEAFF.

This chain links TRBV7-2 with TRBJ2-7, with D tentatively TRBD1 or TRBD2 (5 bases each). This CDR3 has 13 residues. From germline, CDR1 is SGHTA and CDR2 FQGNSA. V dropped 4 bases and J dropped 6 bases, with 13 bases sitting between them. The CDR3 sequence: CASSSGQGVEQYF. CDR3 nucleotides: TGTGCCAGCAGCTCCGGTCAGGGAGTCGAGCAGTACTTC.

CDR3 DNA: TGTGCCACCAGCAGAGATGAGACGCTAATCTATGGCTACACCTTC. It specifies CATSRDETLIYGYTF. V is TRBV15 and J is TRBJ1-2; D uncertain. The CDR3 length is 15 residues. Germline lookup yields CDR1 LNHNV and CDR2 YYDKDF (reference sequence). V was pared by 0 bases and J by 4 bases, with 12 bases between.

This chain joins TRBV11-2 and TRBJ2-1; TRBD2 is a possible D gene (5 bases). This CDR3 is built from 13 residues. CDR1 is SGHAT and CDR2 is FQNNGV in the germline V gene. V was clipped by 5 bases and J by 3 bases, with 8 bases between them. CDR3 nucleotide sequence: TGTGCCAGCAGCATTGACTACTACAATGAGCAGTTCTTC. This gives the protein CASSIDYYNEQFF.

The J gene is TRBJ1-3, the V gene TRBV2, with 11 nucleotides matching TRBD1. Germline trimming cut 4 bases from V and 0 bases from J; bases unmatched to any gene: 2. Germline lookup yields CDR1 SNHLY and CDR2 FYNNEI. This CDR3 contains 16 residues. This CDR3 reads CASSGTGGRSGNTIYF. The DNA for the CDR3 is TGTGCCAGCAGTGGGACAGGGGGCCGCTCTGGAAACACCATATATTTT. The complete variable domain, with remaining parts taken from reference TRBV2 and TRBJ1-3, reads EPEVTQTPSHQVTQMGQEVILRCVPISNHLYFYWYRQILGQKVEFLVSFYNNEISEKSEIFDDQFSVERPDGSNFTLKIRSTKLEDSAMYFCASSGTGGRSGNTIYFGEGSWLTVV.

This clone was seen more than once but under ten times. This chain uses TRBV5-4 with TRBJ1-2; no clear D gene. This CDR3 comprises 14 residues. Looked up from germline, CDR1 is SGHNT and CDR2 is YYREEE (reference sequence). Trimming removed 4 bases from V and 0 bases from J, with 10 bases in between. CDR3 residues: CASSPGGANYGYTF. The CDR3 nucleotides read TGTGCCAGCAGCCCCGGCGGAGCTAACTATGGCTACACCTTC.

CDR3 loop: CASSPGQTDEQFF. The CDR3 DNA is TGTGCCAGCAGCCCTGGACAGACGGATGAGCAGTTCTTC. V is TRBV3-1 (or the pseudogene TRBV3-2) and J is TRBJ2-1; tentative D call: TRBD1 (6 bases). Trimming shortened V by 4 bases and J by 8 bases, and 12 bases separated the two germline ends. CDR3 length: 13 amino acids. From germline, CDR1 is LGHDT and CDR2 YNNKEL (reference sequence).

V usage is TRBV6-5 and J usage is TRBJ2-3, with D unclear. From germline, CDR1 is MNHEY and CDR2 SVGAGI. The CDR3 contains 14 residues. V dropped 4 bases and J dropped 0 bases, with 8 bases sitting between them. The CDR3 DNA reads as TGTGCCAGCAGTTCCCCCGGAAGCACAGATACGCAGTATTTT. Translated: CASSSPGSTDTQYF.

The V and J genes are TRBV5-6 and TRBJ1-2; tentative D call: TRBD1 (6 bases). Looked up from germline, CDR1 is SGHDT and CDR2 is YYEEEE. The CDR3 totals 14 residues. With 3 bases removed from V and 6 bases from J, the gap between germline ends came to 15 bases. The DNA for the CDR3 is TGTGCCAGCAGCTGGACAGCCCTTTCTCATGGCTACACCTTC. This gives the protein CASSWTALSHGYTF.

The chain is built from TRBV6-5 and TRBJ2-3, with 7 bases fitting TRBD2. Germline loops: CDR1 MNHEY, CDR2 SVGAGI. Trimming removed 2 bases from V and 4 bases from J; junction bases left unmatched: 3. The CDR3 is made up of 14 amino acids. Written as DNA, the CDR3 is TGTGCCAGCAGTTACGCGGGAGCCGCAGATACGCAGTATTTT. This codes for CASSYAGAADTQYF.

The chain joins TRBV5-5 to TRBJ2-7, with D perhaps given as TRBD1 or TRBD2 (5 bases each). There are 14 residues in the CDR3. Trimming cost V 0 bases and J 3 bases, with 10 bases left between them. Germline lookup yields CDR1 SGHKS and CDR2 YYEKEE (reference sequence). CDR3 nucleotides: TGTGCCAGCAGCTTGGAACCGGGGCACTACGAGCAGTACTTC. It is translated as CASSLEPGHYEQYF.

Here the CDR3 reads CSASNSNTEAFF. The CDR3 bases are TGCAGCGCTTCCAACTCGAACACTGAAGCTTTCTTT. The chain is built from TRBV29-1 and TRBJ1-1; no clear D. Germline V gene lookup returns CDR1 SQVTM and CDR2 ANQGSEA. V lost 7 bases, J lost 1 base, and 10 bases lay in between. The CDR3 contains 12 residues.

The genes are TRBV6-2 or TRBV6-3 and TRBJ2-3, with TRBD2 as a possible D gene (6 bases). Between the trimmed V and J ends, which lost 4 bases and 4 bases, there was a span of 12 bases. The germline CDR1 and CDR2 sequences are MNHEY and SVGEGT. This CDR3 region has 14 residues. The CDR3 sequence is CASSSIGGADTQYF. The CDR3 nucleotides are TGTGCCAGCAGTTCAATTGGCGGGGCAGATACGCAGTATTTT.

This chain uses TRBV6-5 with TRBJ1-3; D gene ambiguous. This CDR3 region has 13 residues. CDR1 is MNHEY, CDR2 SVGAGI, per germline. V shed 7 bases and J shed 2 bases, with 9 bases lying between them. CDR3: CASTRGAGNTIYF. In nucleotides, the CDR3 is TGTGCCAGCACCCGGGGTGCTGGAAACACCATATATTTT.

V is TRBV10-3 and J is TRBJ1-3; tentative D call: TRBD1 (5 bases). This CDR3 region has 19 residues. Germline lookup yields CDR1 ENHRY and CDR2 SYGVKD. The V and J ends lost 2 bases and 0 bases respectively, with 20 bases between them. CDR3 coding DNA: TGTGCCATCAGTGAGGCTGCCGGGACTATAGTCCCCTCTGGAAACACCATATATTTT. Its protein product is CAISEAAGTIVPSGNTIYF.

The chain employs TRBV3-1 (or the pseudogene TRBV3-2) and TRBJ1-4; D not resolved. The V and J ends lost 2 bases and 7 bases respectively, with 11 bases between them. The germline CDR1 and CDR2 sequences are LGHDT and YNNKEL (reference sequence). This CDR3 has 14 residues. Here the CDR3 reads CASSQSGVGEKLFF. The CDR3 DNA follows: TGTGCCAGCAGCCAATCAGGCGTGGGTGAAAAACTGTTTTTT.

V is TRBV7-2 and J is TRBJ2-7; D is unresolved. Per germline, CDR1 SGHTA and CDR2 FQGNSA. There are 13 residues in the CDR3. The V and J ends lost 6 bases and 2 bases respectively, with 11 bases between them. CDR3 in amino acids: CASRAAGTYEQYF. CDR3 in DNA: TGTGCCAGCAGGGCCGCCGGAACCTACGAGCAGTACTTC.

The chain uses TRBV30 and TRBJ1-5; D perhaps matches TRBD1 (6 bases). The CDR3 length is 14 residues. Trimming stripped 2 bases from V and 5 bases from J, with 13 bases between. Germline V gene lookup returns CDR1 GTSNPN and CDR2 SVGIG (reference sequence). Here the CDR3 DNA reads TGTGCCTGGAGTACGGGGGCGCTCGATCAGCCCCAGCATTTT. Amino acids: CAWSTGALDQPQHF.

V and J are TRBV28 and TRBJ2-7, with D perhaps being TRBD1 or TRBD2 (5 bases each). The germline CDR1 and CDR2 sequences are MDHEN and SYDVKM. The CDR3 totals 15 residues. Trimming stripped 5 bases from V and 0 bases from J, with 14 bases between. In DNA form, the CDR3 reads TGTGCCAGCAGTCGTAAGACTGGGGGCTCCTACGAGCAGTACTTC. As protein: CASSRKTGGSYEQYF.

The rearrangement joins TRBV3-1 (or the pseudogene TRBV3-2) to TRBJ2-7; D uncertain. The CDR3 sequence is 12 residues long. Per the germline V gene, CDR1 is LGHDT and CDR2 is YNNKEL (reference sequence). Trimming pared 0 bases from V and 7 bases from J, leaving 7 bases between. The CDR3 spells CASSQEGREQYF. For the CDR3, the DNA is TGTGCCAGCAGCCAAGAAGGGCGGGAGCAGTACTTC.

This chain joins TRBV15 and TRBJ2-7; D gene unclear. CDR3 size: 15 residues. V was cut by 1 base and J by 0 bases, with 10 bases left in between. CDR1 LNHNV and CDR2 YYDKDF come from the germline V gene (reference sequence). The CDR3 loop is CATSRAGRSSYEQYF. Written as DNA, the CDR3 is TGTGCCACCAGCAGAGCAGGCCGCAGCTCCTACGAGCAGTACTTC.

CDR3 sequence: CASSLGGDANQPQHF. The CDR3, as DNA: TGCGCCAGCAGCTTGGGGGGGGATGCCAATCAGCCCCAGCATTTT. This rearrangement joins TRBV5-1 to TRBJ1-5, with D maybe TRBD1 (5 bases). The V gene's germline CDR1 is SGHRS and CDR2 YFSETQ. The ends were cut back, 0 bases at V and 3 bases at J, with 10 bases in the middle. The CDR3 loop spans 15 amino acids.

V usage is TRBV3-1 (or the pseudogene TRBV3-2) and J usage is TRBJ2-5, with 8 bases matching TRBD2. The germline V gene encodes CDR1 LGHDT and CDR2 YNNKEL (reference sequence). The CDR3 is 15 residues long. Trimming took 4 bases from V and 1 from J; bases not matched to a gene: 5. This chain's CDR3 is CASSPRGGPQETQYF. In DNA form, the CDR3 reads TGTGCCAGCAGCCCTCGCGGGGGGCCCCAAGAGACCCAGTACTTC.

This chain uses TRBV6-1 with TRBJ1-2, with D possibly TRBD1 on 5 matching bases. Germline CDR1 and CDR2: MNHNS and SASEGT. V lost 2 bases and J 8 bases, leaving 12 bases between the germline ends. The CDR3 runs 13 residues. CDR3 sequence reads: CASSEWGGEGYTF. The CDR3, as DNA: TGTGCCAGCAGTGAATGGGGGGGTGAGGGCTACACCTTC.

V usage is TRBV28 and J usage is TRBJ1-6; D not certain. The germline V gene has CDR1 MDHEN and CDR2 SYDVKM. The CDR3 is 12 amino acids. The germline V and J ends were trimmed by 3 bases and 9 bases, with 6 bases remaining between them. CDR3: CASSFAGSPLHF. For the CDR3, the DNA is TGTGCCAGCAGTTTTGCGGGTTCACCCCTCCACTTT.